This TCR beta chain was profiled in a study of blood T cell repertoires in COVID-19 (TCRdb year 2020). With regard to the full study: Collaborator samples came from the United States, Italy and Spain and covered acute and convalescent phases of COVID-19. The material from the prospective study consisted of cDNA or gDNA derived from T cells, B-cell-depleted T cells, or PBMCs. Subjects who had been exposed to COVID-19, were actively infected with it, or had recovered from it provided the deeply sampled blood TCRbeta repertoires that made up the dataset. The repertoires were released in a freely available public database intended as a resource for research on the immune response to SARS-CoV-2. Samples were obtained from the ongoing ImmuneRACE study (first 160 participants) and from about 1,300 subjects provided by 6 global collaborators. The sample metadata nearly always contained a de-identified subject ID, COVID-19 status, age in years and sex. Where available, HLA class I and class II types were obtained from metadata supplied by the sample provider rather than from assay-based typing. Study-level results and caveats: The quantity of clinical and demographic metadata differed by source and by participant and was supplied without curation.

TCRbeta CDR3 regions were amplified from genomic DNA using the immunoSEQ Assay, a bias-controlled multiplex PCR. The source study handled its data this way. The number of nucleated cells in each sample was estimated by amplification of reference gene primers within the assay. To quantify the absolute abundance of each unique TCRbeta CDR3 rearrangement, sequence reads were collapsed and filtered. Productive Simpson clonality was computed per sample as the square root of Simpson's diversity index over productive rearrangements. Imported from immuneACCESS, the table was reduced by TCRdb to in-frame sequences with V and J called. These copies leave out some clones; in studies compared against another copy, an unresolved V gene accounts for under half, and the cause of the remainder is not known. The V and J calls and clone size were taken over from that table, and D and trimming were inferred from the DNA. Within this sample are around 76,000 clones, with 65% to 90% of them counted one time only. The ten largest clones add up to 5.5% to 8% of the sample.

One collaborating source in Seattle enrolled patients during active infection and followed them longitudinally through the course of disease. Each collaborating institution followed its own protocols to collect whole blood in K2EDTA tubes. For TCRbeta analysis, collaborators shipped samples as frozen whole blood, isolated PBMCs, or DNA extracted from either of those sample types. Comment on this clone: What antigen it recognizes has not been identified. One base away there is no much larger clone; base qualities are not given.

Source material: peripheral blood. The sequence came from a young man with COVID-19, enrolled during active disease.

Read as DNA, the sequence is TGTGCCAGCAGTGAATACCGGGACATGGACGAAAAACTGTTTTTT. Its product reads: CASSEYRDMDEKLFF. This chain is built from TRBV25-1 and TRBJ1-4; a tentative D call is TRBD1 (6 bases match). Inclusive of the bounding cysteine and phenylalanine, the CDR3 is 15 residues long. Solely the CDR3 DNA is kept, with 45 bases framed from the first base. V is reduced by 0 bases and J by 8 bases, leaving a spacing of 13 bases between them. The CDR1 and CDR2 encoded by the germline V gene are MGHDK and SYGVNS.